This T cell receptor beta chain was retrieved from a study of identical twins. The germline gives CDR1 SGHAT, CDR2 FQNNGV. V was pared by 5 bases and J by 3 bases, with 10 bases of the junction left unmatched. The CDR3 has 17 residues. With regard to this clonotype: Its antigen is not identified.

Overall study findings and caveats: Shared out-of-frame alpha sequences (those common to twins) showed excess low generation probability. It was cross-sectional statistical analysis, not following the same donors, that the conclusions relied on. Beta clonotypes that were abundant in cord blood contained fewer insertions, a pattern absent from memory repertoires.

Each CDR3 protein is one row after TCRdb ran MiXCR on the 5' RACE reads. Of around 1.7 million distinct CDR3 sequences in the sample, around 33% were seen once. This TCR was sampled from a newborn girl in good health. The sample consisted of cord blood. This chain links TRBV11-2 with TRBJ2-3; 11 bases are a match to TRBD2. The CDR3 coding sequence is TGTGCCAGCAGCCCACGGACTAGCGGGTTCGGAACAGATACGCAGTATTTT. It translates to CASSPRTSGFGTDTQYF.